A single sample is the source of the 10 T cell receptor beta chains below, sequenced in a study of CD8 T cells in ankylosing spondylitis. Each CDR3 protein gets one entry after TCRdb re-called the 5' RACE reads with MiXCR. The table lists roughly 170,000 distinct CDR3 sequences, approximately 9% of them singletons, with about 14% in the top ten. The sample comprised blood, either unsorted or a sorted T cell fraction (not recorded which). Source of these receptors: a female donor with ankylosing spondylitis or in good health (not recorded which).

The genes are TRBV10-3 and TRBJ2-7, with TRBD1 identical over 8 bases. This CDR3 is built from 15 residues. With 4 bases clipped from V and 5 bases from J, the junction kept 10 bases outside the gene matches. Germline V lookup: CDR1 ENHRY, CDR2 SYGVKD. Here the CDR3 reads CAISVDRQGAHEQYF. DNA of the CDR3: TGTGCCATCAGTGTAGATAGGCAGGGGGCCCACGAGCAGTACTTC.

This clonotype showed up just a few times. V gene TRBV24-1 combines with J gene TRBJ2-1; weak D call: TRBD1 (5 bases). The CDR3 spans 16 residues. Germline lookup yields CDR1 KGHDR and CDR2 SFDVKD. Trimming removed 3 bases from V and 8 bases from J, with 19 bases in between. The DNA of the CDR3 is TGTGCCACCAGTGATGCGCTTGGAAGGGGTATCGATGAGCAGTTCTTC. As protein: CATSDALGRGIDEQFF.

The rearrangement links TRBV27 to TRBJ2-7; 8 positions agree with TRBD1. The J segment lost 3 bases and the V segment lost 4 bases, leaving 8 bases of the junction unmatched. Germline CDR1 MNHEY, CDR2 SMNVEV (reference sequence). This CDR3 contains 15 residues. The chain's CDR3 is CASSSPGTGYYEQYF. CDR3 in DNA: TGTGCCAGCAGTTCCCCAGGGACAGGTTACTACGAGCAGTACTTC.

This clonotype was detected a few times. The J gene is TRBJ1-4, the V gene TRBV15; no definite D call. The CDR3 contains 14 residues. V lost 0 bases, J lost 7 bases, and 9 bases lay in between. From germline, CDR1 is LNHNV and CDR2 YYDKDF (reference sequence). The CDR3 nucleotides are TGTGCCACCAGCAGAGATGGGGAGGCTGAAAAACTGTTTTTT. It codes for CATSRDGEAEKLFF.

This sequence joins TRBV9 and TRBJ1-2; 7 nucleotides match TRBD1. The trim removed 0 bases at V and 4 bases at J, leaving 9 bases unmatched. Germline values: CDR1 SGDLS, CDR2 YYNGEE. The CDR3 has 16 residues. The CDR3 reads CASSVVGWDSSYGYTF. The CDR3 DNA follows: TGTGCCAGCAGCGTAGTAGGGTGGGACAGCTCCTATGGCTACACCTTC.

The V and J genes are TRBV3-1 and TRBJ1-5, with D unresolved. Per germline, CDR1 LGHDT and CDR2 YNNKEL (reference sequence). The V end was cut by 0 bases, the J end by 6 bases, with 9 bases between. The CDR3 has 14 residues. The CDR3: CASSQDLFGQPQHF. The CDR3 nucleotides read TGTGCCAGCAGCCAAGATCTTTTCGGTCAGCCCCAGCATTTT.

This clonotype was seen ten or more times. This rearrangement joins TRBV20-1 to TRBJ2-1; D perhaps matches TRBD2 (5 bases). Germline CDR1 and CDR2: DFQATT and SNEGSKA (reference sequence). This CDR3 has 13 amino acids. V was shortened by 5 bases and J by 3 bases, with 11 bases between the two germline ends. For the CDR3, the DNA is TGCAGTGCTCTGGACTCCCACTACAATGAGCAGTTCTTC. The encoded protein is CSALDSHYNEQFF.

As regards this clonotype: One end of the junction does not line up with germline, which may come from a read error. The CDR3: CCARADRDSEEANYGYTF. The DNA for the CDR3 is TGCTGTGCTAGGGCGGACCGGGACAGCGAAGAAGCTAACTATGGCTACACCTTC. The gene calls are TRBV20-1 and TRBJ1-2, with 7 positions matching TRBD1. Germline V CDR1 and CDR2: DFQATT, SNEGSKA (reference sequence). The CDR3 is 18 amino acids.

This clonotype was detected only a few times. The gene calls are TRBV9 and TRBJ2-7, with D perhaps matching TRBD1 (6 bases). CDR3 size: 14 residues. The germline V gene has CDR1 SGDLS and CDR2 YYNGEE. V lost 4 bases to trimming and J lost 3 bases, with 14 bases between them. The DNA for the CDR3 is TGTGCCAGCAGCCCCCGGACAGCGGACTACGAGCAGTACTTC. It yields the protein CASSPRTADYEQYF.

The CDR3: CASSVRLALNTGELFF. The CDR3, as DNA: TGTGCCAGCAGCGTCCGACTAGCCCTGAACACCGGGGAGCTGTTTTTT. This sequence joins TRBV4-2 and TRBJ2-2; 7 bases line up with TRBD2. The CDR3 contains 16 residues. V dropped 5 bases and J dropped 1; count of bases not matched to a gene: 7. CDR1 LGHNA and CDR2 YNFKEQ come from the germline V gene.